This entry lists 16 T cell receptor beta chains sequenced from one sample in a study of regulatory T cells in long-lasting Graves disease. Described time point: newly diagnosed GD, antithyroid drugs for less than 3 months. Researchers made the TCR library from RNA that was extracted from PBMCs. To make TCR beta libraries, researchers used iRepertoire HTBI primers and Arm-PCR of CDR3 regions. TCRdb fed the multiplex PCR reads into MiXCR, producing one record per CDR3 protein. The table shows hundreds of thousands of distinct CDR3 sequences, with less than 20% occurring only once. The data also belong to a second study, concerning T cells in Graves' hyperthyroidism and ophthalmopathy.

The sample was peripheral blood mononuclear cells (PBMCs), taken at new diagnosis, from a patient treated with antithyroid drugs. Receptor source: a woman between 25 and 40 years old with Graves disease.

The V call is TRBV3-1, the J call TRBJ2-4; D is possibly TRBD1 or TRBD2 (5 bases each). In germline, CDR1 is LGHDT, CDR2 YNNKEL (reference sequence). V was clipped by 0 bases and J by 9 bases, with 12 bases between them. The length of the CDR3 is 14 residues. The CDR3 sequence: CASSQEQARAIQYF. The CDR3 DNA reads TGTGCCAGCAGCCAAGAACAGGCGAGGGCCATTCAGTACTTC. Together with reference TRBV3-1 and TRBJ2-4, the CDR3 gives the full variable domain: DTAVSQTPKYLVTQMGNDKSIKCEQNLGHDTMYWYKQDSKKFLKIMFSYNNKELIINETVPNRFSPKSPDKAHLNLHINSLELGDSAVYFCASSQEQARAIQYFGAGTRLSVL.

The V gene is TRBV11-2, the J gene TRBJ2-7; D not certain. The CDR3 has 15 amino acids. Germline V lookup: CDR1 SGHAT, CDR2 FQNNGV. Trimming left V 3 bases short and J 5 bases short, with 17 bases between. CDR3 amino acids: CASSLESNRPHEQYF. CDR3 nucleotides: TGTGCCAGCAGCTTGGAGTCTAACCGTCCTCACGAGCAGTACTTC. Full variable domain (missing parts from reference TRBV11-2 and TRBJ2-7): EAGVAQSPRYKIIEKRQSVAFWCNPISGHATLYWYQQILGQGPKLLIQFQNNGVVDDSQLPKDRFSAERLKGVDSTLKIQPAKLEDSAVYLCASSLESNRPHEQYFGPGTRLTVT.

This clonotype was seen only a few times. The chain's CDR3 is CASSPEGTSGRNTGELFF. CDR3 sequence (DNA): TGCGCCAGCAGCCCGGAAGGGACTAGCGGGAGGAACACCGGGGAGCTGTTTTTT. This chain links TRBV5-1 with TRBJ2-2, with 14 bases aligning to TRBD2. V dropped 4 bases and J dropped 1; count of bases not matched to a gene: 6. The CDR3 spans 18 residues. In germline, CDR1 is SGHRS, CDR2 YFSETQ.

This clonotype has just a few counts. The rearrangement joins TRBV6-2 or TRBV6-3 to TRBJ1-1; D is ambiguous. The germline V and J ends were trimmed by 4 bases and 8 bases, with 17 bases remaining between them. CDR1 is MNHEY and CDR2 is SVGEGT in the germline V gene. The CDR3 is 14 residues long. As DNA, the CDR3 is TGTGCCAGCAGTTCTAGTATAGTGCTAGTAGAAGCTTTCTTT. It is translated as CASSSSIVLVEAFF.

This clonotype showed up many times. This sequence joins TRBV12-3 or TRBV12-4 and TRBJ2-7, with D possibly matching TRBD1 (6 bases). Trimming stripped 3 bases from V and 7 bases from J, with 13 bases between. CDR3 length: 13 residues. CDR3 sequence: CASSFVGAGEQYF. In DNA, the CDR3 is TGTGCCAGCAGTTTCGTGGGGGCTGGGGAGCAGTACTTC.

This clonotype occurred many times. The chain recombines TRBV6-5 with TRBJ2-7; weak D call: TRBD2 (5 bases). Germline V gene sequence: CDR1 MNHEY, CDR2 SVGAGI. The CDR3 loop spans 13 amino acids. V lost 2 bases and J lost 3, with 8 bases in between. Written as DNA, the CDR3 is TGTGCCAGCAGTTACCCCCGGGACTACGAGCAGTACTTC. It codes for CASSYPRDYEQYF.

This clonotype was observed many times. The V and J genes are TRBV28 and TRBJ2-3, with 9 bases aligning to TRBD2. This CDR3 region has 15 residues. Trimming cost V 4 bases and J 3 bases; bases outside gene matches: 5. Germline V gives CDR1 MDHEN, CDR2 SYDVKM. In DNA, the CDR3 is TGTGCCAGCAGTTCTAGCGGGAAGGGTACAGATACGCAGTATTTT. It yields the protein CASSSSGKGTDTQYF. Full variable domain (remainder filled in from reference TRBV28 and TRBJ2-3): DVKVTQSSRYLVKRTGEKVFLECVQDMDHENMFWYRQDPGLGLRLIYFSYDVKMKEKGDIPEGYSVSREKKERFSLILESASTNQTSMYLCASSSSGKGTDTQYFGPGTRLTVL.

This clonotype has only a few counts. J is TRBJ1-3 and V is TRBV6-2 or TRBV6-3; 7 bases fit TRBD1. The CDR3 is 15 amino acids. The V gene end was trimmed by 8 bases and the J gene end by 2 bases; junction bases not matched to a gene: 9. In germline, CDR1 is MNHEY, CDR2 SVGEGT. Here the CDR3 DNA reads TGTGCCAGCGGGAACAGGGGACAGACTGGAAACACCATATATTTT. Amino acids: CASGNRGQTGNTIYF.

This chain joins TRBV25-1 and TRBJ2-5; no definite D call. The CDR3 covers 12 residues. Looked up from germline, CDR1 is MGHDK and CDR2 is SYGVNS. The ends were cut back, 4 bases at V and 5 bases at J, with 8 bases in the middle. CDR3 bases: TGTGCCAGCAGTGCGATACTCGAGACCCAGTACTTC. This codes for CASSAILETQYF.

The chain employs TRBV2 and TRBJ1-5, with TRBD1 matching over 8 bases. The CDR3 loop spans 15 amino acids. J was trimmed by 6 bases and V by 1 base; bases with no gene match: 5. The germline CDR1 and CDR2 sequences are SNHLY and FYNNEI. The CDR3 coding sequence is TGTGCCAGCAGTGAAGGGCAGGGGGCCGGTCAGCCCCAGCATTTT. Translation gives CASSEGQGAGQPQHF. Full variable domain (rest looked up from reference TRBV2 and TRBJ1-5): EPEVTQTPSHQVTQMGQEVILRCVPISNHLYFYWYRQILGQKVEFLVSFYNNEISEKSEIFDDQFSVERPDGSNFTLKIRSTKLEDSAMYFCASSEGQGAGQPQHFGDGTRLSIL.

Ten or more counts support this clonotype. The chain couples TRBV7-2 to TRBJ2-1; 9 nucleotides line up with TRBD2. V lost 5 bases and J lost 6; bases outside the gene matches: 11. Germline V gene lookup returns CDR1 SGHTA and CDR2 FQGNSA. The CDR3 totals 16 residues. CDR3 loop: CASSLGGVAGVNEQFF. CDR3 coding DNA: TGTGCCAGCAGCCTAGGGGGAGTAGCGGGAGTCAATGAGCAGTTCTTC.

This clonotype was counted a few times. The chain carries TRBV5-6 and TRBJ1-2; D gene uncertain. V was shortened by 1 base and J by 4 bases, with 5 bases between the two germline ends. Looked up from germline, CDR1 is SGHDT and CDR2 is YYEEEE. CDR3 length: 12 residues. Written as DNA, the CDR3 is TGTGCCAGCAGCTTGCTATTCTATGGCTACACCTTC. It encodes CASSLLFYGYTF.

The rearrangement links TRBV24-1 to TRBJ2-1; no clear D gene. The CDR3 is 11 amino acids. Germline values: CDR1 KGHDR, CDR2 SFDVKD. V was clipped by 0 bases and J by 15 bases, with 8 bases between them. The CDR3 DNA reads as TGTGCCACCAGTGATTTGCAGAAAACGTTCTTC. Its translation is CATSDLQKTFF.

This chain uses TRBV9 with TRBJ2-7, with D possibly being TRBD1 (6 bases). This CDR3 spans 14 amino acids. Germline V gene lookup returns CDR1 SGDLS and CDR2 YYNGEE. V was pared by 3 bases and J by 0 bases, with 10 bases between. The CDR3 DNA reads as TGTGCCAGCAGCGCCTCCAGGGGCTCCTACGAGCAGTACTTC. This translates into CASSASRGSYEQYF. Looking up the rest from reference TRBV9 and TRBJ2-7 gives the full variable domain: DSGVTQTPKHLITATGQRVTLRCSPRSGDLSVYWYQQSLDQGLQFLIQYYNGEERAKGNILERFSAQQFPDLHSELNLSSLELGDSALYFCASSASRGSYEQYFGPGTRLTVT.

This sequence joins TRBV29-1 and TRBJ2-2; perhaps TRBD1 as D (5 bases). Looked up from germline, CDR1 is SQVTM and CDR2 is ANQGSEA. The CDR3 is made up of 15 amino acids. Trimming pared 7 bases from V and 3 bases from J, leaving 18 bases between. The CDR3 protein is CSAVGRVWDTGELFF. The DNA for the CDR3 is TGCAGCGCTGTGGGCAGGGTTTGGGACACCGGGGAGCTGTTTTTT.

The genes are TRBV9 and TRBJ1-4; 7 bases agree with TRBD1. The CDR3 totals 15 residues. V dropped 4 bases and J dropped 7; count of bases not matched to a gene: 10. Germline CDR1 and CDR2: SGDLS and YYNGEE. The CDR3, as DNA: TGTGCCAGCAGCCTAACAGGGGCCATAGGTGAAAAACTGTTTTTT. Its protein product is CASSLTGAIGEKLFF. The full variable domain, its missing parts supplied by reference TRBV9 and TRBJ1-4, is DSGVTQTPKHLITATGQRVTLRCSPRSGDLSVYWYQQSLDQGLQFLIQYYNGEERAKGNILERFSAQQFPDLHSELNLSSLELGDSALYFCASSLTGAIGEKLFFGSGTQLSVL.